What follows are 25 T cell receptor beta chains derived from one specimen sequenced in a study of blood T cell repertoires in COVID-19. This table comes from immunoSEQ multiplex PCR, and its TCRdb copy is limited to in-frame clones, with some not included. The sample lists some 180,000 clones, 86% seen once, with less than 25% in the top ten. Material: peripheral blood. The receptor set was obtained from a man in his sixties or seventies with active or convalescent COVID-19.

This clone came up once. The V and J genes are TRBV12-3 or TRBV12-4 and TRBJ1-2; D is possibly TRBD1 (5 bases). The CDR3 is 13 amino acids. Between the trimmed V and J ends, which lost 6 bases and 1 base, there was a span of 9 bases. CDR3 residues: CASSIDSNYGYTF. CDR3 DNA: TGTGCCAGCAGCATTGACAGTAACTATGGCTACACCTTC.

The chain carries TRBV7-2 and TRBJ1-1; possibly TRBD1 for D (5 bases). Per germline, CDR1 SGHTA and CDR2 FQGNSA. Deletions cut 5 bases from V and 1 base from J, with 11 bases between. The CDR3 consists of 14 residues. The CDR3 DNA sequence: TGTGCCAGCAGCGCGGGACTCGCGAACACTGAAGCTTTCTTT. Amino acid sequence: CASSAGLANTEAFF.

The rearrangement joins TRBV7-2 to TRBJ1-1; no firm D call. The germline CDR1 and CDR2 sequences are SGHTA and FQGNSA. The CDR3 is 14 amino acids. V shed 5 bases and J shed 1 base, with 11 bases lying between them. For the CDR3, the DNA is TGTGCCAGCAGCCCTCAGGAACCGAACACTGAAGCTTTCTTT. Encoded protein: CASSPQEPNTEAFF.

The CDR3 loop is CASSHRGLSTDTQYF. In DNA form, the CDR3 reads TGTGCCAGTAGTCACAGGGGCTTAAGCACAGATACGCAGTATTTT. The chain uses TRBV19 and TRBJ2-3; TRBD1 agrees at 7 bases. Germline V lookup: CDR1 LNHDA, CDR2 SQIVND (reference sequence). CDR3 size: 15 residues. Trimming took 5 bases from V and 0 from J; bases not matched to a gene: 5.

In this sample, this clone turned up once. V and J are TRBV6-2 or TRBV6-3 and TRBJ2-7; D might be TRBD1 (6 bases). CDR1 is MNHEY and CDR2 is SVGEGT in the germline V gene. Between the trimmed V and J ends, which lost 2 bases and 3 bases, there was a span of 14 bases. CDR3 size: 15 residues. The CDR3 region is CASSYLTGFNYEQYF. The CDR3 DNA is TGTGCCAGCAGTTACCTGACAGGTTTTAACTACGAGCAGTACTTC.

This clone was detected only once. The J gene is TRBJ2-7, the V gene TRBV9, with D tentatively TRBD2 (6 bases). CDR1 is SGDLS, CDR2 YYNGEE, per germline. Trimming removed 3 bases from V and 5 bases from J, with 12 bases in between. The length of the CDR3 is 13 residues. The CDR3 DNA reads as TGTGCCAGCAGCGAGGGACTTCGACACGAGCAGTACTTC. Encoded protein: CASSEGLRHEQYF.

The chain is built from TRBV27 and TRBJ2-2, with 9 nucleotides matching TRBD1. The CDR3 covers 16 residues. V was pared by 6 bases and J by 10 bases, with 15 bases of the junction left unmatched. Germline V gene lookup returns CDR1 MNHEY and CDR2 SMNVEV (reference sequence). The CDR3 reads CASRKGQGTKREELFF. DNA for the CDR3: TGTGCCAGCAGAAAAGGACAGGGGACTAAACGGGAGGAGCTGTTTTTT.

In DNA form, the CDR3 reads TGTGCCAGCTCACTAAGGGACATGAACACTGAAGCTTTCTTT. Encoded protein: CASSLRDMNTEAFF. V and J are TRBV18 and TRBJ1-1, with D perhaps matching TRBD1 (6 bases). CDR1 and CDR2 (germline): KGHSH, LQKENI. The CDR3 contains 14 residues. The V end lost 4 bases, the J end lost 0 bases, and 9 bases lay between the germline ends.

The chain is built from TRBV7-9 and TRBJ2-3; 7 positions match TRBD1. The CDR3 runs 15 residues. The V gene end was trimmed by 5 bases and the J gene end by 2 bases; junction bases not matched to a gene: 7. CDR1 is SEHNR, CDR2 FQNEAQ, per germline (reference sequence). The CDR3 protein is CASSVTGTATDTQYF. The CDR3 DNA follows: TGTGCCAGCAGCGTAACCGGGACAGCCACAGATACGCAGTATTTT.

The genes are TRBV28 and TRBJ1-1; TRBD1 aligns across 7 bases. Germline CDR1 MDHEN, CDR2 SYDVKM. The CDR3 covers 12 residues. J was trimmed by 5 bases and V by 8 bases; bases with no gene match: 5. CDR3 sequence (DNA): TGTGCCAGCTACGTCAGGGGGACTGAAGCTTTCTTT. It yields the protein CASYVRGTEAFF.

The V call is TRBV5-1, the J call TRBJ1-1; maybe TRBD1 (6 bases). This CDR3 comprises 15 residues. Germline V gives CDR1 SGHRS, CDR2 YFSETQ. Trimming stripped 0 bases from V and 1 base from J, with 10 bases between. This CDR3 reads CASSLEGGGNTEAFF. CDR3 nucleotides: TGCGCCAGCAGCTTGGAGGGAGGGGGGAACACTGAAGCTTTCTTT.

The chain uses TRBV6-5 and TRBJ1-1, with D unresolved. Germline-derived CDR1 and CDR2 are MNHEY and SVGAGI. The V gene lost 2 bases and the J gene lost 4 bases, with 8 bases spanning the gap. The CDR3 is 13 amino acids. The CDR3 sequence: CASSYISGTEAFF. The CDR3 coding sequence is TGTGCCAGCAGTTACATTTCGGGCACTGAAGCTTTCTTT.

This rearrangement joins TRBV9 to TRBJ1-5; D is perhaps TRBD1 (5 bases). Between the trimmed V and J ends, which lost 0 bases and 0 bases, there was a span of 10 bases. The length of the CDR3 is 16 residues. The germline V gene encodes CDR1 SGDLS and CDR2 YYNGEE. CDR3 loop: CASSVGDSLSNQPQHF. The CDR3, as DNA: TGTGCCAGCAGCGTAGGCGACAGCCTTAGCAATCAGCCCCAGCATTTT.

The chain couples TRBV29-1 to TRBJ1-2, with 8 bases matching TRBD1. Germline assignment: CDR1 SQVTM and CDR2 ANQGSEA. The J segment lost 0 bases and the V segment lost 3 bases, leaving 6 bases of the junction unmatched. The CDR3 length is 15 residues. The CDR3 DNA reads as TGCAGCGTTGATGGGACAGGACCTTCTAACTATGGCTACACCTTC. This encodes CSVDGTGPSNYGYTF.

The V and J genes are TRBV3-1 (or the pseudogene TRBV3-2) and TRBJ1-1; D ambiguous. V was trimmed by 1 base and J by 2 bases, leaving 8 bases between them. Germline values: CDR1 LGHDT, CDR2 YNNKEL (reference sequence). This CDR3 contains 14 residues. CDR3 nucleotides: TGTGCCAGCAGCCAAGGAACCACAAACACTGAAGCTTTCTTT. Protein: CASSQGTTNTEAFF.

The chain recombines TRBV5-1 with TRBJ1-2, with no clear D. Trimming stripped 2 bases from V and 2 bases from J, with 13 bases between. The CDR3 extends over 15 amino acids. Germline CDR1 is SGHRS and CDR2 is YFSETQ. The CDR3 region has the DNA TGCGCCAGCAGCTTCGATTGGGCAGCCAACTATGGCTACACCTTC. Protein product: CASSFDWAANYGYTF. Looking up the rest from reference TRBV5-1 and TRBJ1-2 gives the full variable domain: KAGVTQTPRYLIKTRGQQVTLSCSPISGHRSVSWYQQTPGQGLQFLFEYFSETQRNKGNFPGRFSGRQFSNSRSEMNVSTLELGDSALYLCASSFDWAANYGYTFGSGTRLTVV.

This sequence joins TRBV5-8 and TRBJ1-4, with D possibly being TRBD1 (5 bases). The ends were cut back, 1 base at V and 8 bases at J, with 15 bases in the middle. CDR3 size: 15 residues. CDR1 SGHTS and CDR2 YDEGEE come from the germline V gene. The CDR3 loop is CASSLKGLRGEKLFF. The CDR3 coding sequence is TGTGCCAGCAGCTTGAAGGGACTGCGGGGGGAAAAACTGTTTTTT.

The chain couples TRBV18 to TRBJ1-2, with 9 bases identical to TRBD1. This CDR3 comprises 15 residues. The germline gives CDR1 KGHSH, CDR2 LQKENI. The V segment lost 3 bases and the J segment 2 bases; nucleotides outside the gene matches: 4. DNA for the CDR3: TGTGCCAGCTCACCGGGACAGGGCGTGAACTATGGCTACACCTTC. Residues: CASSPGQGVNYGYTF.

The chain links TRBV7-8 to TRBJ2-7; TRBD1 is a possible D gene (5 bases). Germline CDR1 reads SGHVS; CDR2 reads FQNEAQ. This CDR3 is 13 amino acids long. Trimming removed 2 bases at V and 7 bases at J, with 12 bases between. The CDR3 nucleotides are TGTGCCAGCAGCTTATTAGGGGTGGGGGAGCAGTACTTC. Its protein is CASSLLGVGEQYF. The full variable domain, with the rest looked up from reference TRBV7-8 and TRBJ2-7, is GAGVSQSPRYKVAKRGQDVALRCDPISGHVSLFWYQQALGQGPEFLTYFQNEAQLDKSGLPSDRFFAERPEGSVSTLKIQRTQQEDSAVYLCASSLLGVGEQYFGPGTRLTVT.

This clone was observed a few times. The gene calls are TRBV5-8 and TRBJ1-5; the D gene is possibly TRBD1 (6 bases). There are 14 residues in the CDR3. V lost 4 bases and J 1 base, leaving 9 bases between the germline ends. Germline CDR1 reads SGHTS; CDR2 reads YDEGEE. DNA of the CDR3: TGTGCCAGCAGCCACAGGGACAGCAATCAGCCCCAGCATTTT. It is translated as CASSHRDSNQPQHF.

In this sample, this clone turned up a few times. The rearrangement links TRBV5-1 to TRBJ2-1; a weak D match, TRBD2 (6 bases). In germline, CDR1 is SGHRS, CDR2 YFSETQ. V shed 4 bases and J shed 5 bases, with 16 bases lying between them. The CDR3 is 15 residues long. For the CDR3, the DNA is TGCGCCAGCAGCCTACCCGGGACTGTACACAATGAGCAGTTCTTC. Translated, it gives CASSLPGTVHNEQFF.

The chain uses TRBV2 and TRBJ1-5; D gene uncertain. This CDR3 has 15 residues. V lost 1 base, J lost 3 bases, and 10 bases lay in between. Germline CDR1 reads SNHLY; CDR2 reads FYNNEI. The CDR3 DNA is TGTGCCAGCAGTGAAGATGCGGGGATCAATCAGCCCCAGCATTTT. It translates to CASSEDAGINQPQHF.

This chain links TRBV12-3 or TRBV12-4 with TRBJ1-2; D gene uncertain. The CDR3 spans 13 residues. The V and J ends lost 8 bases and 8 bases respectively, with 18 bases between them. CDR3: CASSGGLQEGYTF. CDR3 DNA: TGTGCCAGCTCGGGTGGACTCCAGGAGGGCTACACCTTC.

The V call is TRBV19, the J call TRBJ1-2, with TRBD1 matching 10 bases. Germline trimming cut 5 bases from V and 4 bases from J; bases unmatched to any gene: 10. CDR1 LNHDA and CDR2 SQIVND come from the germline V gene (reference sequence). CDR3 length: 16 amino acids. CDR3 DNA sequence: TGTGCCAGTAGTGCGGGACAGGGGCGACAGGTCTATGGCTACACCTTC. Translated, it gives CASSAGQGRQVYGYTF.

The genes are TRBV5-1 and TRBJ1-1, with 8 positions matching TRBD1. The ends lost 3 bases at V and 4 bases at J; junction bases unmatched: 8. In germline, CDR1 is SGHRS, CDR2 YFSETQ. The CDR3 is 15 residues long. As DNA, the CDR3 is TGCGCCAGCAGCTCACGGACAGGGTCGCTCACTGAAGCTTTCTTT. It yields the protein CASSSRTGSLTEAFF.